These T cell receptor beta chains were read from a single sample in a study of breast tumors, draining lymph nodes, adjacent tissues. TCRdb independently ran MiXCR on the multiplex PCR reads; one entry per CDR3 protein. The sample holds nearly 110,000 distinct CDR3 sequences, 30% seen once. Input material: axillary lymph node tissue. The receptors shown here come from a female donor with breast cancer. Some clones in this sample may be carry-over from other donors' samples. Both conserved end residues are part of each CDR3. A D gene is named only where the DNA matches it firmly. Clone size is shown for a subset of rows, as once, few, many or a class of expanded clone.

TRBD2	TRBV2	TRBJ2-3	many	TGTGCCAGCAGTGATCCGGGACTAGCGACAAGCACAGATACGCAGTATTTT	CASSDPGLATSTDTQYF
-	TRBV10-3	TRBJ2-1	once	TGTGCCATCAGTGTACCTACCGGGGGCTACAATGAGCAGTTCTTC	CAISVPTGGYNEQFF
-	TRBV7-2	TRBJ2-5	many	TGTGCCAGCAACCGAAGACTGAGGGGCCAAGAGACCCAGTACTTC	CASNRRLRGQETQYF
TRBD1	TRBV11-2	TRBJ2-7	many	TGTGCCAGCAGCTTAGCTTCCCGGGACAGGCCCTACGAGCAGTACTTC	CASSLASRDRPYEQYF
-	TRBV5-1	TRBJ1-1	-	TGCGCCAGCAGCCCGCAGCCGAACACTGAAGCTTTCTTT	CASSPQPNTEAFF
-	TRBV12-3/TRBV12-4	TRBJ2-7	many	TGTGCCAGCAGTCCCCTGGGGGGCTACGAGCAGTACTTC	CASSPLGGYEQYF
TRBD2	TRBV3-1	TRBJ2-1	many	TGTGCCAGCAGTCTCCTAGCGGACGGACGGAATGAGCAGTTCTTC	CASSLLADGRNEQFF
-	TRBV7-2	TRBJ2-7	-	TGTGCCAGCAGCTTAACGAGGGGAGCCTACGAGCAGTACTTC	CASSLTRGAYEQYF
-	TRBV2	TRBJ2-1	many	TGTGCCAGCGGGAGAGATCTAGTCGGAGGCAATGAGCAGTTCTTC	CASGRDLVGGNEQFF
TRBD1	TRBV14	TRBJ2-1	many	TGTGCCAGCAGCTCCGGGACAGGCCGGGATGAGCAGTTCTTC	CASSSGTGRDEQFF
TRBD1	TRBV5-5	TRBJ2-1	many	TGTGCCAGCAGCTTGGCCCTGACAGGGTGGGAATACAATGAGCAGTTCTTC	CASSLALTGWEYNEQFF
-	TRBV7-9	TRBJ1-1	-	TGTGCCAGCAGACCCTTAGACACTGAAGCTTTCTTT	CASRPLDTEAFF
-	TRBV12-3/TRBV12-4	TRBJ2-7	-	TGTGCCAGCAGTCCCCGGGACCGGGTCGATGAGCAGTACTTC	CASSPRDRVDEQYF
TRBD2	TRBV12-3/TRBV12-4	TRBJ2-3	many	TGTGCCAGCACCCTGCGGGAACCGGGAGGACATACGCAGTATTTT	CASTLREPGGHTQYF
TRBD2	TRBV7-9	TRBJ2-7	-	TGTGCCAGCAGCGAGGGACTAGCGGGCGAGCAGTACTTC	CASSEGLAGEQYF
-	TRBV7-9	TRBJ2-5	-	TGTGCCAGCAGCGCACCGTTGGGTTTGCAAGAGACCCAGTACTTC	CASSAPLGLQETQYF
-	TRBV5-5	TRBJ1-1	few	TGTGCCAGCAGCTTGGAGCAAAGGAACACTGAAGCTTTCTTT	CASSLEQRNTEAFF
-	TRBV6-6	TRBJ2-1	many	TGTGCCAGCAGTTACTCGGGAGCGATTGAGCAGTTCTTC	CASSYSGAIEQFF
-	TRBV2	TRBJ2-7	many	TGTGCCAGCAGTGATCCGGGGACCTCCTACGAGCAGTACTTC	CASSDPGTSYEQYF
-	TRBV6-6	TRBJ1-5	many	TGTGCCAGCAGTTACCGGGGCCAGAATCAGCCCCAGCATTTT	CASSYRGQNQPQHF
TRBD1	TRBV28	TRBJ1-1	-	TGTGCCAGCACACTCCACCTTCCAGGGGGAGAGGCTTTCTTT	CASTLHLPGGEAFF
-	TRBV19	TRBJ2-4	-	TGTGCCAGTAGTATATGGCACCACCAAGCCAAAAACATTCAGTACTTC	CASSIWHHQAKNIQYF
-	TRBV12-5	TRBJ1-5	many	TGTGCTAGTGGTTTGGACCGGGGGCCCCAGCATTTT	CASGLDRGPQHF